This is a list of T cell receptor beta chains from one sample in a study of shared clonotypes between healthy human individuals. Method: immunoSEQ multiplex PCR; TCRdb's copy keeps in-frame clones and lacks some. The sample consists of about 1.5 million clones, 95% to 99% of them appearing once. The material sequenced was naive CD4+ T cells sorted from blood. Receptors were obtained from a man aged 25-45 years in good health. Each CDR3 is given with its conserved first and last residue. The D gene is left open where the match is weak. Clone size appears in some rows only: once, few, many, or a class for an expanded clone.

>TRBJ2-7|TRBV4-3|NA|TRBD1
TGCGCCAGCAGCCATAACAGGGGGCCCTCCTACGAGCAGTACTTC
CASSHNRGPSYEQYF
>TRBJ2-3|TRBV5-1|NA|NA
TGCGCCAGCAGGCCGCATCCTAGCACAGATACGCAGTATTTT
CASRPHPSTDTQYF
>TRBJ1-1|TRBV5-4|NA|NA
TGTGCCAGCAGCTCAGTCGCCGACCCCACTGAAGCTTTCTTT
CASSSVADPTEAFF
>TRBJ2-1|TRBV6-5|NA|TRBD2
TGTGCCAGCAGTTATAGTCTAGCGGGAGGCTATGAGCAGTTCTTC
CASSYSLAGGYEQFF
>TRBJ2-3|TRBV28|once|TRBD2
TGTGCCAGCAGTTCGGGCTACCCAGGAGGAGCGGGAAGATCAGATACGCAGTATTTT
CASSSGYPGGAGRSDTQYF
>TRBJ2-2|TRBV5-1|NA|NA
TGCGCCAGCAGCCCATTAGAATCCGGGGAGCTGTTTTTT
CASSPLESGELFF
>TRBJ2-3|TRBV5-1|NA|TRBD1
TGCGCCAGCAGCTGGAACGACAGGGGTTCCACAGATACGCAGTATTTT
CASSWNDRGSTDTQYF
>TRBJ2-7|TRBV4-1|NA|NA
TGCGCCAGCAGCCAAGATGGTTTGGGGGCTAGACCGGACGAGCAGTACTTC
CASSQDGLGARPDEQYF
>TRBJ2-7|TRBV28|NA|TRBD1
TGTGCCAGCAGCCTCGCGGGACAGGGGACGGACGAGCAGTACTTC
CASSLAGQGTDEQYF
>TRBJ2-7|TRBV7-3|NA|TRBD2
TGTGCCAGCAGCTTAATAGCGGGAGGGGGCAACGAGCAGTACTTC
CASSLIAGGGNEQYF
>TRBJ2-5|TRBV28|NA|NA
TGTGCCAGCCTTGGGGACCAAGAGACCCAGTACTTC
CASLGDQETQYF
>TRBJ2-7|TRBV7-3|NA|NA
TGTGCCAGCAGCTTAACAGGGAACTACGAGCAGTACTTC
CASSLTGNYEQYF
>TRBJ2-1|TRBV5-4|NA|NA
TGTGCCAGCAGCTTGAGAGGTGAGCAGTTCTTC
CASSLRGEQFF
>TRBJ2-7|TRBV6-5|NA|TRBD2
TGTGCCAGCAGTGGGGGACTAGTTAAAGACGAGCAGTACTTC
CASSGGLVKDEQYF
>TRBJ2-5|TRBV7-2|NA|TRBD2
TGTGCCAGCAGCTTACTGGGAGGGTACCAAGAGACCCAGTACTTC
CASSLLGGYQETQYF
>TRBJ1-5|TRBV7-9|NA|NA
TGTGCCAGCAGCTTAATTGCCGACCGGCCCCAGCATTTT
CASSLIADRPQHF
>TRBJ2-7|TRBV28|NA|NA
TGTGCCAGCAGTTTTAGTTGGGAAGCGAGGACCTACGAGCAGTACTTC
CASSFSWEARTYEQYF
>TRBJ2-7|TRBV7-2|NA|NA
TGTGCCAGCAGCTTAGCTGGGACAAGTAGAACCTACGAGCAGTACTTC
CASSLAGTSRTYEQYF
>TRBJ1-1|TRBV28|NA|TRBD1
TGTGCCAGCAGAGTACAGGGGAGGGAGGCTTTCTTT
CASRVQGREAFF
>TRBJ2-7|TRBV6-6|NA|TRBD1
TGTGCCAGCAGACCGGGACAGGGCTCCTACGAGCAGTACTTC
CASRPGQGSYEQYF
>TRBJ2-7|TRBV28|NA|NA
TGTGCCAGCATCCCGGCAGGGTGGACCTACGAGCAGTACTTC
CASIPAGWTYEQYF
>TRBJ1-5|TRBV4-3|NA|NA
TGCGCCAGCAGCCGGGAGACAGGTGACGATCAGCCCCAGCATTTT
CASSRETGDDQPQHF
>TRBJ2-5|TRBV5-1|NA|NA
TGCGCCAGCAGCCCGGAGGGGCAGGGAGAGACCCAGTACTTC
CASSPEGQGETQYF
>TRBJ1-1|TRBV7-2|NA|NA
TGTGCCAGCAGCTTTATTCGGAACACTGAAGCTTTCTTT
CASSFIRNTEAFF
>TRBJ2-5|TRBV29-1|NA|NA
TGCAGCGTTGAGGGGGCGGGCGAGACCCAGTACTTC
CSVEGAGETQYF
>TRBJ2-7|TRBV25-1|NA|TRBD2
TGTGCCAGCAGCCTCGCCGGGACTAGCTCCTACGAGCAGTACTTC
CASSLAGTSSYEQYF
>TRBJ2-7|TRBV25-1|NA|NA
TGTGCCAGCAGTGATAGTGTCCGTTACGAGCAGTACTTC
CASSDSVRYEQYF
>TRBJ2-5|TRBV27|NA|TRBD2
TGTGCCAGCAGTTCGAGGACTAGCCGGGGAGAGACCCAGTACTTC
CASSSRTSRGETQYF
>TRBJ2-7|TRBV11-2|NA|TRBD2
TGTGCCAGCAGCTTAGTTCGGGCGGGAGTCTACGAGCAGTACTTC
CASSLVRAGVYEQYF
>TRBJ1-2|TRBV6-1|NA|TRBD1
TGTGCCAGCAGTGGAAGACAGGGGCGGAACTATGGCTACACCTTC
CASSGRQGRNYGYTF